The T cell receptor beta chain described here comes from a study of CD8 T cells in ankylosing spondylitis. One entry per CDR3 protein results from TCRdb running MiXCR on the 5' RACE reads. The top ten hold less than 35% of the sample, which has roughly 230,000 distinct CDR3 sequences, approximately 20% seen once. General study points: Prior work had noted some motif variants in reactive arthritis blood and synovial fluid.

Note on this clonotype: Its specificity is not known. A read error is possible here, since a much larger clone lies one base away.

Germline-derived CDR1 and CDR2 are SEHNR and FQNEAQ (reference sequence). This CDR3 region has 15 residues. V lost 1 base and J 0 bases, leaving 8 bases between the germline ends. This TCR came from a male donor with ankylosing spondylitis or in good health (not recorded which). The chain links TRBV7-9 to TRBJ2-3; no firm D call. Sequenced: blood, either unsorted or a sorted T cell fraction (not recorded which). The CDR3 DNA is TGTGCCAGCAGCTTAGTAGCCGGGAGCACAGATACGCAGTATTTT. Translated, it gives CASSLVAGSTDTQYF.